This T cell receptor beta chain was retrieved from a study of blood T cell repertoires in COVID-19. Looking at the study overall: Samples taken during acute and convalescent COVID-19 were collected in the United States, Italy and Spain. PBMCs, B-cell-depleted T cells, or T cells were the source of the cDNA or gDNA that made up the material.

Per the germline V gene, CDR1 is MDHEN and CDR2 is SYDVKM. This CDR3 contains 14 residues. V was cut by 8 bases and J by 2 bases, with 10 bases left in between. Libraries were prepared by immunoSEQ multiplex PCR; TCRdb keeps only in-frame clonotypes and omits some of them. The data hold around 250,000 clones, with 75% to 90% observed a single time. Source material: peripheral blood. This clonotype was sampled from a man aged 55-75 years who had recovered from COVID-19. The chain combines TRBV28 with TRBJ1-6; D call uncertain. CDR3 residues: CASGGTTYNSPLHF. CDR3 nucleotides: TGTGCCAGCGGCGGCACGACCTATAATTCACCCCTCCACTTT.